These 14 T cell receptor beta chains originate from one sample sequenced in a study of Graves' ophthalmopathy and Graves' hyperthyroidism. RNA transcripts yielded amplified TCR beta CDR3 regions. HTBI primers served in a first-round RT-PCR, which a second-round multiplex PCR followed. One entry per CDR3 protein, called by TCRdb with MiXCR from the multiplex PCR reads. The sample holds over a million distinct CDR3 sequences, less than 45% seen once. Material: peripheral blood or thyroid tissue (not recorded which). Receptor source: an adult man with Graves' hyperthyroidism.

Regarding this clonotype: One junction end disagrees with the germline gene, perhaps due to a read error. The rearrangement links TRBV10-3 to TRBJ1-6; TRBD1 agrees at 8 bases. This CDR3 region has 15 residues. CDR1 is ENHRY and CDR2 is SYGVKD in the germline V gene. The CDR3, as DNA: TGTGCCAGCAGTTACAGGCGACAGGGGAATTCACCCCTCCACTTT. As protein: CASSYRRQGNSPLHF.

This clonotype has ten or more counts. This rearrangement joins TRBV20-1 to TRBJ2-5; D gene uncertain. CDR3 length equals 13 residues. The germline V gene encodes CDR1 DFQATT and CDR2 SNEGSKA (reference sequence). Trimming cost V 5 bases and J 2 bases, with 12 bases left between them. CDR3 protein: CSARSLVQETQYF. The CDR3 DNA follows: TGCAGTGCTCGGTCGCTGGTTCAAGAGACCCAGTACTTC.

The J gene is TRBJ2-2, the V gene TRBV9; 8 bases agree with TRBD2. CDR1 and CDR2 (germline): SGDLS, YYNGEE. The CDR3 has 17 residues. V gave up 0 bases and J gave up 4 bases; unmatched junction bases: 8. CDR3 sequence: CASSVAAAGGGTGELFF. CDR3 coding DNA: TGTGCCAGCAGCGTAGCGGCGGCGGGAGGAGGCACCGGGGAGCTGTTTTTT.

Note on this clonotype: A much larger clone is a single base away; this may be a read error. This sequence joins TRBV7-9 and TRBJ2-7, with D possibly TRBD1 on 7 matching bases. The CDR3 length is 15 residues. The germline CDR1 and CDR2 sequences are SEHNR and FQNEAQ (reference sequence). The germline V and J ends were trimmed by 0 bases and 6 bases, with 15 bases remaining between them. CDR3 amino acids: CASSLARQGLGEQYF. As DNA, the CDR3 is TGTGCCAGCAGCTTAGCCCGACAGGGACTGGGCGAGCAGTACTTC.

The rearrangement uses TRBV10-3 and TRBJ2-2; the D gene is possibly TRBD2 (6 bases). Trimming removed 7 bases at V and 6 bases at J, with 15 bases between. Germline V lookup: CDR1 ENHRY, CDR2 SYGVKD. This CDR3 contains 14 residues. In DNA form, the CDR3 reads TGTGCCATCATGGGCGGGAAGTTCTCCGGGGAGCTGTTTTTT. Protein sequence: CAIMGGKFSGELFF.

The rearrangement links TRBV29-1 to TRBJ2-6; tentatively, D is TRBD2 (5 bases). This CDR3 is 16 amino acids long. Germline V gene data show CDR1 as SQVTM and CDR2 as ANQGSEA. Trimming cost V 0 bases and J 0 bases, with 9 bases left between them. The CDR3 DNA reads as TGCAGCGTTGAAGATCGGGGAAACTCTGGGGCCAACGTCCTGACTTTC. Its translation is CSVEDRGNSGANVLTF.

This clonotype was counted at least ten times. The V call is TRBV10-2, the J call TRBJ1-1, with D unclear. CDR1 and CDR2 from the germline V gene are WSHSY and SAAADI. Between the trimmed V and J ends, which lost 5 bases and 1 base, there was a span of 11 bases. This CDR3 is built from 14 residues. Written as DNA, the CDR3 is TGCGCCAGCAGTTCGGGTTTCGGGAACACTGAAGCTTTCTTT. It is translated as CASSSGFGNTEAFF.

With regard to this clonotype: This clone may be a read error of a much larger clone one base away. The chain employs TRBV2 and TRBJ2-2; 7 nucleotides align to TRBD1. V gave up 11 bases and J gave up 2 bases; unmatched junction bases: 8. Germline V lookup: CDR1 SNHLY, CDR2 FYNNEI. The CDR3 runs to 14 residues. The CDR3 bases are TGTGCCTGCACGGGGACAGACAACACCGGGGAGCTGTTTTTT. As protein: CACTGTDNTGELFF.

This chain uses TRBV7-8 with TRBJ1-5, with 10 positions matching TRBD1. J gave up 9 bases and V 0 bases, and 14 bases lay outside the gene matches. The CDR3 is 18 residues long. Germline values: CDR1 SGHVS, CDR2 FQNEAQ. The CDR3 loop is CASSLAMVGQGPGWPQHF. In DNA form, the CDR3 reads TGTGCCAGCAGCTTAGCCATGGTGGGACAGGGGCCTGGATGGCCCCAGCATTTT. Based on the CDR3 plus reference TRBV7-8 and TRBJ1-5, the full variable domain is GAGVSQSPRYKVAKRGQDVALRCDPISGHVSLFWYQQALGQGPEFLTYFQNEAQLDKSGLPSDRFFAERPEGSVSTLKIQRTQQEDSAVYLCASSLAMVGQGPGWPQHFGDGTRLSIL.

In the case of this clonotype: A read error is possible here, since a much larger clone lies one base away. The rearrangement links TRBV20-1 to TRBJ2-6; weak D call: TRBD1 (5 bases). CDR1 is DFQATT and CDR2 is SNEGSKA in the germline V gene (reference sequence). This CDR3 comprises 14 residues. The chain's CDR3 is CSASPGAGANALTF. The CDR3 DNA follows: TGCAGTGCTAGTCCAGGCGCTGGGGCCAACGCCCTGACTTTC.

The V gene is TRBV12-3 or TRBV12-4, the J gene TRBJ1-5, with a possible D match to TRBD1 (6 bases). V was trimmed by 5 bases and J by 4 bases, leaving 15 bases between them. This CDR3 is 15 amino acids long. The CDR3 DNA follows: TGTGCCAGCAGTAACAAGGACAGCAAAAATCAGCCCCAGCATTTT. This codes for CASSNKDSKNQPQHF.

A word on this clonotype: A much larger clone lies a single base off, so this may be a read error. The V call is TRBV10-2, the J call TRBJ2-7; D ambiguous. Looked up from germline, CDR1 is WSHSY and CDR2 is SAAADI. Trimming removed 3 bases from V and 5 bases from J, with 14 bases in between. The CDR3 has 14 residues. The CDR3 loop reads CASSDWANIHEQYF. CDR3 nucleotides: TGCGCCAGCAGTGACTGGGCGAACATCCACGAGCAGTACTTC.

The gene calls are TRBV5-1 and TRBJ2-7; tentatively, D is TRBD1 (6 bases). Matching the DNA end better, TRBJ2-1 makes the J call doubtful. Germline V lookup: CDR1 SGHRS, CDR2 YFSETQ. This CDR3 contains 14 residues. CDR3 sequence: CASSLGTGTYEQFF. CDR3 bases: TGCGCCAGCAGCTTGGGTACAGGGACCTATGAGCAGTTCTTC.

The chain links TRBV29-1 to TRBJ1-6, with 7 bases matching TRBD1. J lost 6 bases, V lost 8 bases, and 7 bases had no gene match. Per germline, CDR1 SQVTM and CDR2 ANQGSEA. The CDR3 length is 13 residues. The CDR3 here is CSSETGINSPLHF. In nucleotides, the CDR3 is TGCAGCAGTGAGACAGGGATTAATTCACCCCTCCACTTT.